The rows below give T cell receptor beta chains drawn from one sample of a study of Graves' ophthalmopathy and Graves' hyperthyroidism. Using its own MiXCR run on the multiplex PCR reads, TCRdb lists one record per CDR3 protein. Of 150,000 to 200,000 distinct CDR3 sequences in the sample, approximately 40% were seen once. What was sequenced was peripheral blood. The source of these receptors is a man aged 25-40 years with Graves' ophthalmopathy. CDR3s leave out the opening cysteine and the closing phenylalanine or tryptophan. The order of the fields is J gene, V gene, D gene, CDR3 protein. A D gene is named only where the DNA matches it firmly.

j_gene: TRBJ2-7
v_gene: TRBV20-1
d_gene: TRBD2
CDR3aa: SARPSGWSYEQY

j_gene: TRBJ1-3
v_gene: TRBV12-3/TRBV12-4
d_gene: TRBD1
CDR3aa: ASSLDFYRDSIFSSSGNTIY

j_gene: TRBJ1-1
v_gene: TRBV5-1
d_gene: -
CDR3aa: ASSIRPYLEDTEAF

j_gene: TRBJ1-1
v_gene: TRBV19
d_gene: -
CDR3aa: ASSIYDTEAF

j_gene: TRBJ2-5
v_gene: TRBV6-5
d_gene: -
CDR3aa: ASSPDWRAETQY

j_gene: TRBJ2-3
v_gene: TRBV7-2
d_gene: TRBD1
CDR3aa: ASSSSTGGDTQY

j_gene: TRBJ1-2
v_gene: TRBV6-1
d_gene: TRBD1
CDR3aa: ASSGGQGDGYT

j_gene: TRBJ2-7
v_gene: TRBV28
d_gene: TRBD1
CDR3aa: ASSNSWDSVPYEQY

j_gene: TRBJ2-7
v_gene: TRBV6-2/TRBV6-3
d_gene: -
CDR3aa: ASSFPGLPYEQY

j_gene: TRBJ1-2
v_gene: TRBV11-2
d_gene: TRBD1
CDR3aa: ASSSSRDRVSYGYT

j_gene: TRBJ2-7
v_gene: TRBV20-1
d_gene: -
CDR3aa: SATPLISYEQY

j_gene: TRBJ2-7
v_gene: TRBV4-2
d_gene: TRBD1
CDR3aa: ASSQGDRDEQY

j_gene: TRBJ1-1
v_gene: TRBV6-2/TRBV6-3
d_gene: -
CDR3aa: ASSYSSQGGTEAF

j_gene: TRBJ1-5
v_gene: TRBV28
d_gene: -
CDR3aa: ASGVGTINQPQH

j_gene: TRBJ1-5
v_gene: TRBV30
d_gene: -
CDR3aa: AWSTGINQPQH

j_gene: TRBJ1-3
v_gene: TRBV30
d_gene: -
CDR3aa: AWSDRRSGNTIY

j_gene: TRBJ2-2
v_gene: TRBV24-1
d_gene: TRBD1
CDR3aa: ATSDSGQGTGELF

j_gene: TRBJ2-7
v_gene: TRBV6-5
d_gene: TRBD2
CDR3aa: ASSSGTTYEQY

j_gene: TRBJ2-7
v_gene: TRBV7-8
d_gene: -
CDR3aa: AGSLVQDPYYEQY

j_gene: TRBJ1-1
v_gene: TRBV29-1
d_gene: TRBD1
CDR3aa: SVEDRTPGQGATAF

j_gene: TRBJ1-2
v_gene: TRBV28
d_gene: -
CDR3aa: ASSLVDSGYT

j_gene: TRBJ1-5
v_gene: TRBV6-1
d_gene: -
CDR3aa: ASRVTENSNQPQH

j_gene: TRBJ1-1
v_gene: TRBV7-8
d_gene: -
CDR3aa: ASSFVGGGTEAF

j_gene: TRBJ1-2
v_gene: TRBV6-5
d_gene: TRBD1
CDR3aa: ASKKTGGYGYT

j_gene: TRBJ2-7
v_gene: TRBV19
d_gene: TRBD2
CDR3aa: ASSIRGLADYEQY

j_gene: TRBJ2-7
v_gene: TRBV12-3/TRBV12-4
d_gene: TRBD2
CDR3aa: ASSRTSGSNEQY

j_gene: TRBJ1-1
v_gene: TRBV29-1
d_gene: -
CDR3aa: SVGTNTEAF

j_gene: TRBJ1-5
v_gene: TRBV9
d_gene: -
CDR3aa: ASSAGGGDNQPQH

j_gene: TRBJ2-5
v_gene: TRBV6-1
d_gene: -
CDR3aa: ASSEDLQGRETQY

j_gene: TRBJ1-6
v_gene: TRBV28
d_gene: -
CDR3aa: ASSSSAALH

j_gene: TRBJ2-3
v_gene: TRBV12-5
d_gene: -
CDR3aa: ASGSGLADPSTDTQY

j_gene: TRBJ2-7
v_gene: TRBV6-2/TRBV6-3
d_gene: TRBD2
CDR3aa: ASSYLAAYEQY

j_gene: TRBJ2-5
v_gene: TRBV7-9
d_gene: -
CDR3aa: ASILSRSGETQY

j_gene: TRBJ2-7
v_gene: TRBV6-2/TRBV6-3
d_gene: TRBD2
CDR3aa: ASSGLATEQY

j_gene: TRBJ2-6
v_gene: TRBV11-2
d_gene: TRBD2
CDR3aa: ASSFRAGDLSGANVLT

j_gene: TRBJ1-2
v_gene: TRBV7-8
d_gene: -
CDR3aa: ASSLTRQARGYT

j_gene: TRBJ2-5
v_gene: TRBV6-2/TRBV6-3
d_gene: TRBD1
CDR3aa: ASNKQGARETQY

j_gene: TRBJ1-3
v_gene: TRBV6-5
d_gene: -
CDR3aa: ASSYSRTSSGNTIY

j_gene: TRBJ1-1
v_gene: TRBV2
d_gene: -
CDR3aa: ASSGQGRGTEAF

j_gene: TRBJ1-6
v_gene: TRBV30
d_gene: TRBD1
CDR3aa: AWSDDRGNSPLH

j_gene: TRBJ2-6
v_gene: TRBV11-1
d_gene: -
CDR3aa: ASSFNEGPGANVLT

j_gene: TRBJ2-5
v_gene: TRBV30
d_gene: TRBD1
CDR3aa: AWDRVQETQY

j_gene: TRBJ2-5
v_gene: TRBV24-1
d_gene: -
CDR3aa: ATSDLPGGQETQY

j_gene: TRBJ1-1
v_gene: TRBV11-2
d_gene: TRBD1
CDR3aa: ASSFDRGDTEAF

j_gene: TRBJ1-1
v_gene: TRBV12-3/TRBV12-4
d_gene: -
CDR3aa: ASSTREMNTEAF

j_gene: TRBJ1-5
v_gene: TRBV28
d_gene: -
CDR3aa: ASSFRRARQPQH

j_gene: TRBJ2-5
v_gene: TRBV24-1
d_gene: -
CDR3aa: ATSDLRWGETQY

j_gene: TRBJ2-2
v_gene: TRBV24-1
d_gene: -
CDR3aa: ATSDFRTDPNGYGELF